The rows below give T cell receptor beta chains drawn from one sample of a study of STAT5B mutations in CD4+ large granular lymphocyte leukemia. Clones were sequenced by immunoSEQ multiplex PCR, and TCRdb holds only the in-frame ones, with some missing. The table includes 40,000 to 45,000 clones, about 81% detected once. The sample taken for sequencing was CD4+ T cells from blood buffy coats. Receptors were obtained from a human donor in good health. The CDR3 runs from the conserved cysteine through the conserved F or W. Fields, in order: V gene, CDR3 length, J gene, D gene, clone size, CDR3 protein, CDR3 DNA. D genes are given only for firm matches. Rows may omit the clone size; those that give it use once, few, many or a size class.

v_gene: TRBV19; len: 15; j_gene: TRBJ2-7; d_gene: -; abundance: -; CDR3aa: CASKDPSLGDYEQYF; CDR3nt: TGTGCCAGTAAAGACCCGTCATTGGGGGATTACGAGCAGTACTTC
v_gene: TRBV30; len: 16; j_gene: TRBJ2-2; d_gene: -; abundance: -; CDR3aa: CAWSPGVWVGTGELFF; CDR3nt: TGTGCCTGGAGTCCTGGGGTTTGGGTGGGAACCGGGGAGCTGTTTTTT
v_gene: TRBV18; len: 14; j_gene: TRBJ2-5; d_gene: -; abundance: -; CDR3aa: CASSPGSAGETQYF; CDR3nt: TGTGCCAGCTCACCAGGAAGCGCCGGGGAGACCCAGTACTTC
v_gene: TRBV21-1; len: 17; j_gene: TRBJ2-7; d_gene: -; abundance: -; CDR3aa: CASSKDIRTQAFYEQYF; CDR3nt: TGTGCCAGCAGCAAAGATATTCGGACTCAAGCCTTCTACGAGCAGTACTTC
v_gene: TRBV7-3; len: 18; j_gene: TRBJ2-2; d_gene: -; abundance: -; CDR3aa: CASSPTLGVRVDTGELFF; CDR3nt: TGTGCCAGCAGCCCCACGCTTGGGGTGAGGGTGGACACCGGGGAGCTGTTTTTT
v_gene: TRBV4-3; len: 15; j_gene: TRBJ2-3; d_gene: TRBD1; abundance: -; CDR3aa: CASSQWTGRADTQYF; CDR3nt: TGCGCCAGCAGCCAGTGGACAGGGCGGGCAGATACGCAGTATTTT
v_gene: TRBV28; len: 16; j_gene: TRBJ2-1; d_gene: TRBD1; abundance: -; CDR3aa: CASSLAGTEHYNEQFF; CDR3nt: TGTGCCAGCAGTCTTGCCGGGACAGAACACTACAATGAGCAGTTCTTC
v_gene: TRBV18; len: 15; j_gene: TRBJ1-5; d_gene: -; abundance: -; CDR3aa: CASSPGPYSNQPQHF; CDR3nt: TGTGCCAGCTCACCGGGGCCCTATAGCAATCAGCCCCAGCATTTT
v_gene: TRBV6-5; len: 13; j_gene: TRBJ2-7; d_gene: -; abundance: few; CDR3aa: CASSYSGRAEQYF; CDR3nt: TGTGCCAGCAGTTACTCGGGAAGGGCCGAGCAGTACTTC
v_gene: TRBV7-9; len: 16; j_gene: TRBJ2-2; d_gene: TRBD1; abundance: -; CDR3aa: CASSFPTGSVTGELFF; CDR3nt: TGTGCCAGCAGCTTCCCGACAGGGTCGGTCACCGGGGAGCTGTTTTTT
v_gene: TRBV4-1; len: 13; j_gene: TRBJ1-5; d_gene: -; abundance: -; CDR3aa: CASSLTSEQPQHF; CDR3nt: TGCGCCAGCAGCCTTACGAGTGAGCAGCCCCAGCATTTT
v_gene: TRBV19; len: 13; j_gene: TRBJ2-5; d_gene: -; abundance: -; CDR3aa: CASSIDRQETQYF; CDR3nt: TGTGCCAGTAGTATTGACAGGCAAGAGACCCAGTACTTC
v_gene: TRBV19; len: 15; j_gene: TRBJ1-5; d_gene: -; abundance: -; CDR3aa: CASSIEGFTYQPQHF; CDR3nt: TGTGCCAGTAGTATAGAAGGTTTTACCTATCAGCCCCAGCATTTT
v_gene: TRBV7-2; len: 14; j_gene: TRBJ1-1; d_gene: -; abundance: -; CDR3aa: CASKAYGGGTEAFF; CDR3nt: TGTGCCAGCAAAGCTTATGGGGGTGGGACTGAAGCTTTCTTT
v_gene: TRBV6-5; len: 15; j_gene: TRBJ1-1; d_gene: -; abundance: -; CDR3aa: CASSYLGGSISEAFF; CDR3nt: TGTGCCAGCAGTTACCTCGGGGGCTCTATCTCTGAAGCTTTCTTT
v_gene: TRBV6-5; len: 15; j_gene: TRBJ1-5; d_gene: -; abundance: -; CDR3aa: CASRPEGNSNQPQHF; CDR3nt: TGTGCCAGCCGCCCCGAGGGTAATAGCAATCAGCCCCAGCATTTT
v_gene: TRBV5-4; len: 14; j_gene: TRBJ2-1; d_gene: TRBD2; abundance: -; CDR3aa: CASSYSGSYNEQFF; CDR3nt: TGTGCCAGCAGTTATAGCGGGAGCTACAATGAGCAGTTCTTC
v_gene: TRBV7-2; len: 16; j_gene: TRBJ1-6; d_gene: TRBD1; abundance: -; CDR3aa: CASSLSWDRGNSPLHF; CDR3nt: TGTGCCAGCAGCTTAAGTTGGGACAGGGGGAATTCACCCCTCCACTTT
v_gene: TRBV7-3; len: 15; j_gene: TRBJ2-3; d_gene: -; abundance: -; CDR3aa: CASGRGPGGSDTQYF; CDR3nt: TGTGCCAGCGGGCGTGGCCCCGGGGGTTCAGATACGCAGTATTTT
v_gene: TRBV10-3; len: 13; j_gene: TRBJ2-5; d_gene: -; abundance: -; CDR3aa: CAIIRGNQETQYF; CDR3nt: TGTGCCATCATCCGGGGGAACCAAGAGACCCAGTACTTC
v_gene: TRBV7-2; len: 14; j_gene: TRBJ2-5; d_gene: -; abundance: -; CDR3aa: CASSLARAVETQYF; CDR3nt: TGTGCCAGCAGCTTAGCGCGGGCGGTAGAGACCCAGTACTTC
v_gene: TRBV27; len: 15; j_gene: TRBJ1-1; d_gene: -; abundance: -; CDR3aa: CASSLRTARSTEAFF; CDR3nt: TGTGCCAGCAGTTTAAGGACCGCCAGGAGCACTGAAGCTTTCTTT
v_gene: TRBV2; len: 14; j_gene: TRBJ1-5; d_gene: -; abundance: -; CDR3aa: CASVREKGDQPQHF; CDR3nt: TGTGCCAGCGTCCGGGAAAAAGGGGATCAGCCCCAGCATTTT
v_gene: TRBV6-1; len: 15; j_gene: TRBJ2-3; d_gene: -; abundance: -; CDR3aa: CASSPLGAGTDTQYF; CDR3nt: TGTGCCAGCAGCCCCCTCGGGGCCGGCACAGATACGCAGTATTTT
v_gene: TRBV28; len: 15; j_gene: TRBJ1-3; d_gene: -; abundance: -; CDR3aa: CASSFVSGIGNTIYF; CDR3nt: TGTGCCAGCAGTTTTGTTTCGGGGATTGGAAACACCATATATTTT
v_gene: TRBV2; len: 14; j_gene: TRBJ1-4; d_gene: TRBD1; abundance: -; CDR3aa: CASSEGQGNEKLFF; CDR3nt: TGTGCCAGCAGCGAAGGACAGGGGAATGAAAAACTGTTTTTT
v_gene: TRBV9; len: 14; j_gene: TRBJ1-1; d_gene: -; abundance: -; CDR3aa: CASSSQGGLGEAFF; CDR3nt: TGTGCCAGCAGCTCCCAAGGGGGGCTGGGTGAAGCTTTCTTT
v_gene: TRBV5-1; len: 16; j_gene: TRBJ2-2; d_gene: -; abundance: -; CDR3aa: CASSPGSGANTGELFF; CDR3nt: TGCGCCAGCAGCCCTGGATCAGGAGCCAACACCGGGGAGCTGTTTTTT
v_gene: TRBV5-1; len: 14; j_gene: TRBJ2-5; d_gene: TRBD2; abundance: -; CDR3aa: CASSFSGGGETQYF; CDR3nt: TGCGCCAGCAGCTTTAGCGGGGGCGGGGAGACCCAGTACTTC
v_gene: TRBV6-5; len: 13; j_gene: TRBJ2-7; d_gene: -; abundance: once; CDR3aa: CASSSGLGGEQYF; CDR3nt: TGTGCCAGCAGTTCAGGGTTGGGTGGCGAGCAGTACTTC
v_gene: TRBV5-1; len: 13; j_gene: TRBJ2-7; d_gene: -; abundance: -; CDR3aa: CASSLDQGYEQYF; CDR3nt: TGCGCCAGCAGCTTGGATCAGGGCTACGAGCAGTACTTC
v_gene: TRBV5-4; len: 13; j_gene: TRBJ1-6; d_gene: -; abundance: -; CDR3aa: CASSLDPGSPLHF; CDR3nt: TGTGCCAGCAGCTTGGATCCGGGTTCACCCCTCCACTTT
v_gene: TRBV29-1; len: 12; j_gene: TRBJ2-3; d_gene: -; abundance: -; CDR3aa: CSVESQRDTQYF; CDR3nt: TGCAGCGTTGAATCCCAGAGAGATACGCAGTATTTT
v_gene: TRBV27; len: 12; j_gene: TRBJ2-2; d_gene: -; abundance: -; CDR3aa: CASSFNTGELFF; CDR3nt: TGTGCCAGCAGTTTTAACACCGGGGAGCTGTTTTTT
v_gene: TRBV6-5; len: 14; j_gene: TRBJ1-3; d_gene: -; abundance: few; CDR3aa: CASTPSASGNTIYF; CDR3nt: TGTGCCAGCACCCCCAGCGCTTCTGGAAACACCATATATTTT
v_gene: TRBV6-5; len: 15; j_gene: TRBJ2-1; d_gene: TRBD2; abundance: -; CDR3aa: CASSSTSGYDNEQFF; CDR3nt: TGTGCCAGCAGCTCGACTAGCGGGTACGACAATGAGCAGTTCTTC
v_gene: TRBV6-1; len: 15; j_gene: TRBJ2-7; d_gene: -; abundance: -; CDR3aa: CASSEPQGISYEQYF; CDR3nt: TGTGCCAGCAGTGAGCCCCAGGGAATCTCCTACGAGCAGTACTTC
v_gene: TRBV28; len: 16; j_gene: TRBJ2-5; d_gene: -; abundance: -; CDR3aa: CASSSLSGAIQETQYF; CDR3nt: TGTGCCAGCAGTTCCCTCTCCGGGGCCATTCAAGAGACCCAGTACTTC